These 3 T cell receptor beta chains were sequenced from one sample in a study of tumor-infiltrating lymphocytes in primary liver carcinoma. For each extraction, RNA and DNA were obtained together from around 18-30 mg of unsorted bulk tissue. The researchers produced TCR beta cDNA from about 510 ng total RNA with a constant-region primer. A slightly modified ARM-PCR protocol with three nested multiplex PCR rounds produced these TCR beta libraries. The first two PCR rounds used TRBV1-TRBV30 primers with a Cbeta primer, roughly 10 cycles each. From the multiplex PCR reads, TCRdb called clonotypes with MiXCR, one entry per CDR3 protein. This sample has 100,000 to 150,000 distinct CDR3 sequences, with 64% found just once. The sample taken for sequencing was liver tumor tissue from sampling region 3. Specified subset: tumor region T3, left-lateral pole. The receptors originated from a woman aged 60-75 years with primary liver carcinoma and hepatitis B virus infection.

This chain connects TRBV6-6 to TRBJ2-7; D ambiguous. Trimming cost V 4 bases and J 2 bases, with 15 bases left between them. The CDR3 is 15 residues long. CDR1 is MNHNY, CDR2 SVGAGI, per germline (reference sequence). DNA for the CDR3: TGTGCCAGCAGTTCCGCCTACCCGGCCACCTACGAGCAGTACTTC. This codes for CASSSAYPATYEQYF.

The V gene is TRBV10-3, the J gene TRBJ2-4; the match to TRBD2 covers 11 bases. Losses at the gene ends were 5 bases for V and 1 base for J; bases not matched to a gene: 10. CDR3 length: 18 residues. Germline CDR1 ENHRY, CDR2 SYGVKD. The CDR3, as DNA: TGTGCCATCAGTCCCTTAGCGGGAGGGCCGGGGGCCAAAAACATTCAGTACTTC. Protein sequence: CAISPLAGGPGAKNIQYF.

V usage is TRBV12-3 or TRBV12-4 and J usage is TRBJ2-6, with D possibly matching TRBD2 (5 bases). The CDR3 sequence is 16 residues long. The CDR3 here is CTNRTRIASGANVLTF. In nucleotides, the CDR3 is TGTACCAACAGAACTAGGATTGCCTCTGGGGCCAACGTCCTGACTTTC.